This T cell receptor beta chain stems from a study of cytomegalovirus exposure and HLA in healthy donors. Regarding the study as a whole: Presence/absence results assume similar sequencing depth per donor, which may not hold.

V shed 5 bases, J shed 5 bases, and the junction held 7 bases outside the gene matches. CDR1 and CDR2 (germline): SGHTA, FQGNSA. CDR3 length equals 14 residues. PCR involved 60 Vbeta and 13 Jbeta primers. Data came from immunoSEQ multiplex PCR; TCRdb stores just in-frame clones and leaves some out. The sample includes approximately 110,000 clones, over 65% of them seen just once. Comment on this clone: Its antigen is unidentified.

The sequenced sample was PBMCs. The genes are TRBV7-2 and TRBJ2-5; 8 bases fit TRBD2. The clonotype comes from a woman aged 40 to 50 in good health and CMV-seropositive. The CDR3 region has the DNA TGTGCCAGCAGCCACCAGCTAGCGGGCGAGACCCAGTACTTC. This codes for CASSHQLAGETQYF.